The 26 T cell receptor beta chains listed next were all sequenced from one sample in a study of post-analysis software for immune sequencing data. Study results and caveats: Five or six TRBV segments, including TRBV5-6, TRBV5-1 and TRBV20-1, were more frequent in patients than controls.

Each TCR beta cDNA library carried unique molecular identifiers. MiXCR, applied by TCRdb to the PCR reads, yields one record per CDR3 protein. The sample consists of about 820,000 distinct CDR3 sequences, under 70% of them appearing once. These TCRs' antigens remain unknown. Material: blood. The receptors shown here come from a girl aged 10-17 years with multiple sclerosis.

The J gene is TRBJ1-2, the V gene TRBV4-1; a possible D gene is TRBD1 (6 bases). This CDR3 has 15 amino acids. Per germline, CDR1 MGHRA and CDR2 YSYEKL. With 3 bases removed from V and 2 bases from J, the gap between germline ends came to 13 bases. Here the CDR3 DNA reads TGCGCCAGCAGCCACGGCAGGGGTGCGAACTATGGCTACACCTTC. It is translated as CASSHGRGANYGYTF.

The CDR3 nucleotides are TGTGCCAGCAGTTATGCACCCATGAACTCTGGGGCCAACGTCCTGACTTTC. It yields the protein CASSYAPMNSGANVLTF. The chain has TRBV6-6 and TRBJ2-6; D not resolved. The germline gives CDR1 MNHNY, CDR2 SVGAGI (reference sequence). The CDR3 contains 17 residues. Trimming left V 3 bases short and J 0 bases short, with 12 bases between.

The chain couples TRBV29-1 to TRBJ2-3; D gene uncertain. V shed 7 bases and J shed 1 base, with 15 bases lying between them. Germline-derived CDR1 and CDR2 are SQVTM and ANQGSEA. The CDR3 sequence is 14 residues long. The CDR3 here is CSATWASRTDTQYF. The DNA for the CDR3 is TGCAGCGCCACCTGGGCCAGTCGCACAGATACGCAGTATTTT.

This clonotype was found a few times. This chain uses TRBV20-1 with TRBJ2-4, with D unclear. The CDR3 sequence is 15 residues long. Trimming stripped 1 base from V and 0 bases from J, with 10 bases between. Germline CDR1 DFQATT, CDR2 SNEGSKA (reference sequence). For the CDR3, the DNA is TGCAGTGCTAGAGGAGAGCTATTAGCCAAAAACATTCAGTACTTC. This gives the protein CSARGELLAKNIQYF.

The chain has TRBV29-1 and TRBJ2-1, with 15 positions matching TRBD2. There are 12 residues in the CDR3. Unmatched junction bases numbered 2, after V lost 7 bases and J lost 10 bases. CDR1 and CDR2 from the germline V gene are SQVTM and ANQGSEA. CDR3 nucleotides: TGCAGCGCCGGGACTAGCGGGAGGGAGCAGTTCTTC. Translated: CSAGTSGREQFF.

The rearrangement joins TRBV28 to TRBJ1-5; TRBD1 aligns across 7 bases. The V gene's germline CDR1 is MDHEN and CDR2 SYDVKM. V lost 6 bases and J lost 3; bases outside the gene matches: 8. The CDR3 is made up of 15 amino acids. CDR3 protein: CASRSGQAANQPQHF. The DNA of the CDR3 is TGTGCCAGCAGATCCGGACAGGCGGCCAATCAGCCCCAGCATTTT.

The CDR3 region is CASSQDTGYGYTF. Here the CDR3 DNA reads TGTGCCAGCAGTCAGGATACGGGGTATGGCTACACCTTC. The chain recombines TRBV2 with TRBJ1-2; no clear D. The CDR3 covers 13 residues. Per germline, CDR1 SNHLY and CDR2 FYNNEI. Deletions cut 5 bases from V and 5 bases from J, with 12 bases between.

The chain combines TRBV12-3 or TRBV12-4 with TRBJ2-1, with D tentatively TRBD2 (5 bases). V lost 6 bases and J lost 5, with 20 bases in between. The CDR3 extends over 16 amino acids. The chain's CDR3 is CASRASVKGENNEQFF. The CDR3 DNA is TGTGCCAGCAGGGCCTCGGTGAAGGGAGAAAACAATGAGCAGTTCTTC.

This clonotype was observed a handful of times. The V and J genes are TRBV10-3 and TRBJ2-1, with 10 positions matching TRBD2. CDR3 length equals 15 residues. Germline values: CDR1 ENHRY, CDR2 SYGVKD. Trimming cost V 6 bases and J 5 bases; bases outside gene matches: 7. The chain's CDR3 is CAISRTSGGNNEQFF. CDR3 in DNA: TGTGCCATCAGCCGGACTAGCGGAGGGAACAATGAGCAGTTCTTC.

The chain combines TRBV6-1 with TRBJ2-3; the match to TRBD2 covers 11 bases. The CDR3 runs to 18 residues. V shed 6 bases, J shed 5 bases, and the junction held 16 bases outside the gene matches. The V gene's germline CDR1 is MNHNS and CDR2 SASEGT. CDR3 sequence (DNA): TGTGCCAGCAGCCCGGACTTGGTACTAGCGGGAGCGGTAGATACGCAGTATTTT. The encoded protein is CASSPDLVLAGAVDTQYF.

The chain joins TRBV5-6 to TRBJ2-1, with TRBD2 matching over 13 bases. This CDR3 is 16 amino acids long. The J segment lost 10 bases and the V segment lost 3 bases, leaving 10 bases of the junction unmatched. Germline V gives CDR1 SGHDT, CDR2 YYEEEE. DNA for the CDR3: TGTGCCAGCAGCTCCACCCGGACTAGCGGGGGTTGGGAGCAGTTCTTC. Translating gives CASSSTRTSGGWEQFF. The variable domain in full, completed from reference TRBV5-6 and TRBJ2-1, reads DAGVTQSPTHLIKTRGQQVTLRCSPKSGHDTVSWYQQALGQGPQFIFQYYEEEERQRGNFPDRFSGHQFPNYSSELNVNALLLGDSALYLCASSSTRTSGGWEQFFGPGTRLTVL.

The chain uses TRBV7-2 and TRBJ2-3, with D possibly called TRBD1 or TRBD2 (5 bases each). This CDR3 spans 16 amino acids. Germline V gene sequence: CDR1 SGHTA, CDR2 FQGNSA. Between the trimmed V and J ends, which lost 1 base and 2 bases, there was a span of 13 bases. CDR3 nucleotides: TGTGCCAGCAGCTTAGTGCCGGGGACCTCCACAGATACGCAGTATTTT. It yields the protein CASSLVPGTSTDTQYF.

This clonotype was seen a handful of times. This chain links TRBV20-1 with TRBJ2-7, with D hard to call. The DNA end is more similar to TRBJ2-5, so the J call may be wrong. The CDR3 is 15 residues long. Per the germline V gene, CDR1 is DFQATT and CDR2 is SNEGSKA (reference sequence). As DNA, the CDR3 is TGCAGTGCTAGAGATTTTAAGAGATTGGGAGAGACCCAGTACTTC. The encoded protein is CSARDFKRLGETQYF.

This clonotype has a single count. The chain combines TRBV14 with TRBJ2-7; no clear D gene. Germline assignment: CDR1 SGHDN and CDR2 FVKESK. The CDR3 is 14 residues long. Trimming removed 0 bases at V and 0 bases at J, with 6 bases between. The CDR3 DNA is TGTGCCAGCAGCCAAGAAGGCACCTCCTACGAGCAGTACTTC. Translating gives CASSQEGTSYEQYF.

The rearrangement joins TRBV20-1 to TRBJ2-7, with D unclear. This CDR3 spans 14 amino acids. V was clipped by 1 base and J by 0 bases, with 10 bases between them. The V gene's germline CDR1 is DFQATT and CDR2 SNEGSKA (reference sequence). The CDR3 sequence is CSARGPIGSYEQYF. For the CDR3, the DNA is TGCAGTGCTAGAGGGCCCATTGGCTCCTACGAGCAGTACTTC.

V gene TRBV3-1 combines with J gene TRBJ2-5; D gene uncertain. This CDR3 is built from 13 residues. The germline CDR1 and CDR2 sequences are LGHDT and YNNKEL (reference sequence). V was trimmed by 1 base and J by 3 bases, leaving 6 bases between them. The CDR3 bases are TGTGCCAGCAGCCAAGTCCGGGAAGAGACCCAGTACTTC. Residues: CASSQVREETQYF.

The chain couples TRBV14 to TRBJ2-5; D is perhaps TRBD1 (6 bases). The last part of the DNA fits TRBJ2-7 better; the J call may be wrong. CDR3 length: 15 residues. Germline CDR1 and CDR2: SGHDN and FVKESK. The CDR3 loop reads CASSHHQGPTYEQYF. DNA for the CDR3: TGTGCCAGCAGCCATCACCAGGGGCCCACCTACGAGCAGTACTTC.

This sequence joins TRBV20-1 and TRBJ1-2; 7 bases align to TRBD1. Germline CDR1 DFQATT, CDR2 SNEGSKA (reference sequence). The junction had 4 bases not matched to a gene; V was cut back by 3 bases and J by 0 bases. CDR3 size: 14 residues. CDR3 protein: CSASPGTANYGYTF. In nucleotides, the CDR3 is TGCAGTGCTAGCCCTGGGACAGCTAACTATGGCTACACCTTC.

Here the CDR3 reads CASSGLAGRETLAKNIQYF. The CDR3 DNA follows: TGCGCCAGCAGCGGGTTAGCAGGGCGAGAAACCCTAGCCAAAAACATTCAGTACTTC. The chain uses TRBV5-1 and TRBJ2-4, with D perhaps TRBD1 (5 bases). Germline values: CDR1 SGHRS, CDR2 YFSETQ. Trimming removed 4 bases from V and 0 bases from J, with 23 bases in between. The CDR3 loop spans 19 amino acids.

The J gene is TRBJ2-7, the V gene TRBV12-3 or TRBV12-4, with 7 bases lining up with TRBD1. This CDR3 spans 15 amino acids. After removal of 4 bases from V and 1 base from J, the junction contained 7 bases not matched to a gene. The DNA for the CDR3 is TGTGCCAGCAGTTCGCGGACAGGACATTCCTACGAGCAGTACTTC. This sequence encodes CASSSRTGHSYEQYF.

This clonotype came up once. The CDR3 region has the DNA TGCGCCAGCAGCTTGGCTTTCTCCAGGCCCTCCTATAATTACGAGCAGTACTTC. This sequence encodes CASSLAFSRPSYNYEQYF. The J gene is TRBJ2-7, the V gene TRBV5-1; no definite D call. CDR1 and CDR2 from the germline V gene are SGHRS and YFSETQ. The V gene lost 0 bases and the J gene lost 4 bases, with 23 bases spanning the gap. The CDR3 has 18 amino acids. The full variable domain, rest sourced from reference TRBV5-1 and TRBJ2-7, is KAGVTQTPRYLIKTRGQQVTLSCSPISGHRSVSWYQQTPGQGLQFLFEYFSETQRNKGNFPGRFSGRQFSNSRSEMNVSTLELGDSALYLCASSLAFSRPSYNYEQYFGPGTRLTVT.

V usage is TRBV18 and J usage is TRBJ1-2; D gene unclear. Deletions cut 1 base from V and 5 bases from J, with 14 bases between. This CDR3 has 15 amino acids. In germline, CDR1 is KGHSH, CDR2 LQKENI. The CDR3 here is CASSPQSGGGYGYTF. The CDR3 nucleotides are TGTGCCAGCTCACCACAGTCCGGTGGTGGGTATGGCTACACCTTC.

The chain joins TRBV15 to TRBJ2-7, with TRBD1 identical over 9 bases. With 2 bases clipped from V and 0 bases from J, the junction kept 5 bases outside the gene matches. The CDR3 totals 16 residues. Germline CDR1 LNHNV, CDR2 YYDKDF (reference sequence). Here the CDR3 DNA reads TGTGCCACCAGCAGAAGAACAGGGGGCCCCTCCTACGAGCAGTACTTC. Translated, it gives CATSRRTGGPSYEQYF. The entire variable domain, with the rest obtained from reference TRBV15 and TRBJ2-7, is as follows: DAMVIQNPRYQVTQFGKPVTLSCSQTLNHNVMYWYQQKSSQAPKLLFHYYDKDFNNEADTPDNFQSRRPNTSFCFLDIRSPGLGDTAMYLCATSRRTGGPSYEQYFGPGTRLTVT.

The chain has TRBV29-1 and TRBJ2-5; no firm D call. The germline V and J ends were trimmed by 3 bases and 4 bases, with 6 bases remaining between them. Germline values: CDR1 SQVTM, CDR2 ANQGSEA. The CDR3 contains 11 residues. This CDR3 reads CSVDKRETQYF. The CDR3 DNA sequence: TGCAGCGTTGATAAGAGAGAGACCCAGTACTTC.

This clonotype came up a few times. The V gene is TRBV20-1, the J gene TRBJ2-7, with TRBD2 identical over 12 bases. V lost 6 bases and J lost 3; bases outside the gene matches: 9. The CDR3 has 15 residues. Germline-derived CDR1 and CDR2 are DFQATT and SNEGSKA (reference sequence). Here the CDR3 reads CSAAASGRAVYEQYF. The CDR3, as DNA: TGCAGTGCGGCGGCTAGCGGGAGGGCGGTCTACGAGCAGTACTTC.

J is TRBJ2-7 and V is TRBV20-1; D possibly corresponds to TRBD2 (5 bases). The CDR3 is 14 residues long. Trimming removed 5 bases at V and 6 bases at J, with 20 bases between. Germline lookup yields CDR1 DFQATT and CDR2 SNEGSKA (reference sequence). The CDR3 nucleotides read TGCAGTGCTCCTTCCTTATACGGGGAGTCCGAGCAGTACTTC. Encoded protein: CSAPSLYGESEQYF.